The 26 T cell receptor beta chains presented below share a single source sample, sequenced in a study of vaccination and CD4 T cells after COVID-19 (dated 2022 in TCRdb). To prepare the library, PCR was applied. Sequenced on an Illumina iSeq 100. TCR sequencing of DNA from cultured CD4+ T cells used the Oncomine TCR Beta short-read assay at the Johns Hopkins FTIC core. Through fastp at Q25 and MiXCR, TCRdb rebuilt clones from the public reads, retaining in-frame beta chains. Every entry covers one CDR3 protein and lists the most common genes and DNA from its rows. Recorded for this sample are over 9,500 distinct CDR3 sequences; 69% of them occurred a single time. The ten largest clones take up about a tenth of the sample. The treatment or condition label, read with the paper, signifies: roughly 10-day PBMC culture with coronavirus spike peptide pools or control peptides (ViraFEST assay). No antigen has been assigned to these receptors.

The sequenced material came from CD4+ T cells from blood, cultured in vitro. The receptors derive from a human donor who had recovered from COVID-19.

V is TRBV24-1 and J is TRBJ2-2, with D uncertain. This CDR3 contains 12 residues. Trimming removed 8 bases at V and 0 bases at J, with 3 bases between. CDR1 is KGHDR and CDR2 is SFDVKD in the germline V gene. CDR3 in DNA: TGTGCCACCAATGCGAACACCGGGGAGCTGTTTTTT. It specifies CATNANTGELFF.

The chain couples TRBV28 to TRBJ2-1; TRBD1 matches at 10 bases. This CDR3 region has 15 residues. V lost 7 bases to trimming and J lost 6 bases; unmatched junction nucleotides: 9. Germline CDR1 is MDHEN and CDR2 is SYDVKM. The CDR3 protein is CASTQSGQGVNEQFF. DNA of the CDR3: TGTGCCAGCACCCAAAGCGGACAGGGGGTCAATGAGCAGTTCTTC.

The chain is built from TRBV24-1 and TRBJ2-3, with 8 bases fitting TRBD2. This CDR3 is 13 amino acids long. CDR1 is KGHDR and CDR2 is SFDVKD in the germline V gene. Trimming cost V 10 bases and J 6 bases; bases outside gene matches: 8. The CDR3 loop is CATRAGAMDTQYF. CDR3 nucleotide sequence: TGTGCCACTCGAGCGGGGGCTATGGATACGCAGTATTTT.

The genes are TRBV28 and TRBJ1-2; TRBD1 might be the D (5 bases). The CDR3 consists of 16 residues. Germline V lookup: CDR1 MDHEN, CDR2 SYDVKM. V was trimmed by 2 bases and J by 0 bases, leaving 13 bases between them. The CDR3 here is CASSLTGGTTNYGYTF. As DNA, the CDR3 is TGTGCCAGCAGTTTAACCGGGGGGACTACTAACTATGGCTACACCTTC.

The chain has TRBV28 and TRBJ2-7, with D maybe TRBD1 (6 bases). The CDR3 runs 12 residues. Germline values: CDR1 MDHEN, CDR2 SYDVKM. V was clipped by 5 bases and J by 4 bases, with 9 bases between them. CDR3 bases: TGTGCCAGCAGTAAGGACAGTTACGAGCAGTACTTC. This codes for CASSKDSYEQYF.

This chain's CDR3 is CASRTPGTAGNTIYF. For the CDR3, the DNA is TGTGCCAGCAGAACCCCCGGGACAGCTGGAAACACCATATATTTT. The chain has TRBV6-2 or TRBV6-3 and TRBJ1-3; 7 bases map to TRBD1. The CDR3 covers 15 residues. Germline assignment: CDR1 MNHEY and CDR2 SVGEGT. V gave up 6 bases and J gave up 2 bases; unmatched junction bases: 7.

This rearrangement joins TRBV29-1 to TRBJ2-2; D is unclear. Germline CDR1 SQVTM, CDR2 ANQGSEA. The CDR3 runs to 14 residues. Trimming left V 4 bases short and J 0 bases short, with 9 bases between. The CDR3 reads CSVGAASNTGELFF. The CDR3 region has the DNA TGCAGCGTTGGCGCAGCCTCGAACACCGGGGAGCTGTTTTTT.

The chain is built from TRBV20-1 and TRBJ2-7; 10 nucleotides align to TRBD2. In germline, CDR1 is DFQATT, CDR2 SNEGSKA (reference sequence). V dropped 6 bases and J dropped 6; count of bases not matched to a gene: 8. This CDR3 is built from 13 residues. The CDR3 loop is CSAPGTSAREQYF. The CDR3 bases are TGCAGTGCCCCAGGGACTAGCGCTCGCGAGCAGTACTTC.

The chain has TRBV5-1 and TRBJ2-5, with TRBD2 matching 9 bases. Looked up from germline, CDR1 is SGHRS and CDR2 is YFSETQ. This CDR3 is 16 amino acids long. The junction had 8 bases not matched to a gene; V was cut back by 2 bases and J by 3 bases. The CDR3 nucleotides read TGCGCCAGCAGCTTCTCAAACAGCGGGGGGAAAGAGACCCAGTACTTC. It specifies CASSFSNSGGKETQYF.

The J gene is TRBJ2-5, the V gene TRBV10-1; D is perhaps TRBD1 (6 bases). Germline lookup yields CDR1 WNHNN and CDR2 SYGVQD (reference sequence). The CDR3 extends over 16 amino acids. V gave up 6 bases and J gave up 3 bases, with 20 bases separating them. CDR3 loop: CASSRGWGRMEETQYF. The CDR3 DNA reads TGCGCCAGCAGCAGAGGGTGGGGGCGAATGGAAGAGACCCAGTACTTC.

In this sample, this clonotype turned up once. This chain links TRBV19 with TRBJ1-5, with unresolved D. CDR3 length: 16 amino acids. Deletions cut 5 bases from V and 3 bases from J, with 17 bases between. CDR1 and CDR2 (germline): LNHDA, SQIVND (reference sequence). CDR3 sequence reads: CASSFATGLSNQPQHF. CDR3 DNA: TGTGCCAGTAGTTTCGCCACTGGGCTCTCCAATCAGCCCCAGCATTTT.

V gene TRBV5-1 combines with J gene TRBJ1-2; D is perhaps TRBD1 (6 bases). The V gene's germline CDR1 is SGHRS and CDR2 YFSETQ. The CDR3 covers 13 residues. The V gene lost 4 bases and the J gene lost 8 bases, with 15 bases spanning the gap. The DNA for the CDR3 is TGCGCCAGCAGCCAACAGGGTACTGAGGGCTACACCTTC. Translating it yields CASSQQGTEGYTF. The full variable domain, its missing parts supplied by reference TRBV5-1 and TRBJ1-2, is KAGVTQTPRYLIKTRGQQVTLSCSPISGHRSVSWYQQTPGQGLQFLFEYFSETQRNKGNFPGRFSGRQFSNSRSEMNVSTLELGDSALYLCASSQQGTEGYTFGSGTRLTVV.

This sequence joins TRBV24-1 and TRBJ2-7; D gene ambiguous. The J call may be incorrect, as the DNA end agrees better with TRBJ2-5. Looked up from germline, CDR1 is KGHDR and CDR2 is SFDVKD. The CDR3 totals 14 residues. As DNA, the CDR3 is TGTGCCACCAGTGAACCCGACAAGGTAGAGACCCAGTACTTC. This codes for CATSEPDKVETQYF.

The gene calls are TRBV15 and TRBJ2-3; perhaps TRBD2 as D (5 bases). The length of the CDR3 is 18 residues. Germline V CDR1 and CDR2: LNHNV, YYDKDF (reference sequence). V lost 5 bases to trimming and J lost 0 bases, with 21 bases between them. CDR3 in DNA: TGTGCCACCAGCCTAGAAATCGTAGCGAGCAGGAGCACAGATACGCAGTATTTT. Translation: CATSLEIVASRSTDTQYF.

V and J are TRBV20-1 and TRBJ2-1; D is unresolved. Germline V gives CDR1 DFQATT, CDR2 SNEGSKA (reference sequence). The CDR3 covers 14 residues. V dropped 6 bases and J dropped 4 bases, with 16 bases sitting between them. CDR3 residues: CSAPGPVRYNEQFF. The DNA for the CDR3 is TGCAGTGCCCCGGGTCCCGTGAGGTACAATGAGCAGTTCTTC.

This clonotype was observed once. CDR3 in DNA: TGTGCCAGCAAGGAGGAGAAGGACAGGGATGCTAGGGAGCAGTACTTC. This translates into CASKEEKDRDAREQYF. The chain employs TRBV2 and TRBJ2-7, with 8 nucleotides matching TRBD1. J lost 7 bases, V lost 7 bases, and 18 bases had no gene match. This CDR3 region has 16 residues. CDR1 and CDR2 from the germline V gene are SNHLY and FYNNEI.

This clonotype is medium-sized. V is TRBV6-2 or TRBV6-3 and J is TRBJ2-2; 10 bases are shared with TRBD1. Germline CDR1 MNHEY, CDR2 SVGEGT. This CDR3 is built from 15 residues. V gave up 7 bases and J gave up 6 bases; unmatched junction bases: 8. This CDR3 reads CASTDRGLFAGELFF. The CDR3 DNA reads as TGTGCCAGCACCGACAGGGGGCTTTTCGCCGGGGAGCTGTTTTTT.

This chain connects TRBV7-2 to TRBJ2-7; 10 nucleotides agree with TRBD2. CDR1 and CDR2 (germline): SGHTA, FQGNSA. The CDR3 is 16 residues long. V trimming: 1 base; J trimming: 5 bases; junction bases outside the gene matches: 8. The CDR3 sequence: CASSLGPSGSKNEQYF. DNA of the CDR3: TGTGCCAGCAGCTTAGGTCCTAGCGGGAGTAAAAACGAGCAGTACTTC. The variable domain in full, completed from reference TRBV7-2 and TRBJ2-7, reads GAGVSQSPSNKVTEKGKDVELRCDPISGHTALYWYRQSLGQGLEFLIYFQGNSAPDKSGLPSDRFSAERTGGSVSTLTIQRTQQEDSAVYLCASSLGPSGSKNEQYFGPGTRLTVT.

V gene TRBV6-2 or TRBV6-3 combines with J gene TRBJ1-5; D is unclear. There are 17 residues in the CDR3. Per the germline V gene, CDR1 is MNHEY and CDR2 is SVGEGT. Trimming left V 2 bases short and J 0 bases short, with 14 bases between. The CDR3 reads CASSYGVTRYSNQPQHF. CDR3 bases: TGTGCCAGCAGTTACGGGGTCACTAGATATAGCAATCAGCCCCAGCATTTT.

The chain recombines TRBV25-1 with TRBJ2-1; 9 bases are a match to TRBD2. The trim removed 1 base at V and 1 base at J, leaving 11 bases unmatched. Germline V gene lookup returns CDR1 MGHDK and CDR2 SYGVNS. There are 19 residues in the CDR3. The CDR3 DNA reads TGTGCCAGCAGTGAATCTGGGCGGGGGGGACCACTATCCTACAATGAGCAGTTCTTC. It codes for CASSESGRGGPLSYNEQFF.

The rearrangement links TRBV10-2 to TRBJ1-2, with 7 bases identical to TRBD1. Germline CDR1 is WSHSY and CDR2 is SAAADI. J lost 6 bases, V lost 8 bases, and 18 bases had no gene match. The CDR3 loop spans 16 amino acids. This CDR3 reads CASRSSRSGTANGYTF. As DNA, the CDR3 is TGCGCCAGCCGAAGTTCACGATCCGGGACAGCTAATGGCTACACCTTC.

This clonotype was counted a single time. This chain joins TRBV5-4 and TRBJ2-3, with D perhaps TRBD2 (5 bases). The germline V gene encodes CDR1 SGHNT and CDR2 YYREEE (reference sequence). V was trimmed by 4 bases and J by 13 bases, leaving 19 bases between them. This CDR3 region has 13 residues. CDR3 in amino acids: CASSLPSPGEEYF. In DNA, the CDR3 is TGTGCCAGCAGCCTCCCTAGCCCGGGTGAGGAGTATTTT.

V usage is TRBV28 and J usage is TRBJ1-2; 7 bases are a match to TRBD1. The CDR3 has 15 residues. Germline lookup yields CDR1 MDHEN and CDR2 SYDVKM. Germline trimming cut 10 bases from V and 1 base from J; bases unmatched to any gene: 12. CDR3 nucleotide sequence: TGTGCCACCACGCTCCGGGACAGAGATAACTATGGCTACACCTTC. Protein: CATTLRDRDNYGYTF.

There are a few counts of this clonotype. The genes are TRBV6-5 and TRBJ2-1; 10 bases map to TRBD2. CDR3 length: 15 residues. V gave up 1 base and J gave up 5 bases; unmatched junction bases: 2. The V gene's germline CDR1 is MNHEY and CDR2 SVGAGI. CDR3 sequence (DNA): TGTGCCAGCAGTTACTTAGCGGGGGGCCACAATGAGCAGTTCTTC. Its protein is CASSYLAGGHNEQFF.

The chain employs TRBV20-1 and TRBJ1-1, with D unclear. V shed 5 bases and J shed 1 base, with 11 bases lying between them. In germline, CDR1 is DFQATT, CDR2 SNEGSKA (reference sequence). The CDR3 runs to 13 residues. The CDR3 region is CSAPPWENTEAFF. CDR3 coding DNA: TGCAGTGCTCCTCCCTGGGAGAACACTGAAGCTTTCTTT.

The rearrangement links TRBV28 to TRBJ2-2, with D possibly being TRBD1 or TRBD2 (5 bases each). The CDR3 contains 17 residues. With 5 bases removed from V and 1 base from J, the gap between germline ends came to 17 bases. Germline V gene sequence: CDR1 MDHEN, CDR2 SYDVKM. The CDR3 nucleotides read TGTGCCAGCAGTCCAAGCAGGGCCGAGGGGAACACCGGGGAGCTGTTTTTT. Amino acid sequence: CASSPSRAEGNTGELFF.